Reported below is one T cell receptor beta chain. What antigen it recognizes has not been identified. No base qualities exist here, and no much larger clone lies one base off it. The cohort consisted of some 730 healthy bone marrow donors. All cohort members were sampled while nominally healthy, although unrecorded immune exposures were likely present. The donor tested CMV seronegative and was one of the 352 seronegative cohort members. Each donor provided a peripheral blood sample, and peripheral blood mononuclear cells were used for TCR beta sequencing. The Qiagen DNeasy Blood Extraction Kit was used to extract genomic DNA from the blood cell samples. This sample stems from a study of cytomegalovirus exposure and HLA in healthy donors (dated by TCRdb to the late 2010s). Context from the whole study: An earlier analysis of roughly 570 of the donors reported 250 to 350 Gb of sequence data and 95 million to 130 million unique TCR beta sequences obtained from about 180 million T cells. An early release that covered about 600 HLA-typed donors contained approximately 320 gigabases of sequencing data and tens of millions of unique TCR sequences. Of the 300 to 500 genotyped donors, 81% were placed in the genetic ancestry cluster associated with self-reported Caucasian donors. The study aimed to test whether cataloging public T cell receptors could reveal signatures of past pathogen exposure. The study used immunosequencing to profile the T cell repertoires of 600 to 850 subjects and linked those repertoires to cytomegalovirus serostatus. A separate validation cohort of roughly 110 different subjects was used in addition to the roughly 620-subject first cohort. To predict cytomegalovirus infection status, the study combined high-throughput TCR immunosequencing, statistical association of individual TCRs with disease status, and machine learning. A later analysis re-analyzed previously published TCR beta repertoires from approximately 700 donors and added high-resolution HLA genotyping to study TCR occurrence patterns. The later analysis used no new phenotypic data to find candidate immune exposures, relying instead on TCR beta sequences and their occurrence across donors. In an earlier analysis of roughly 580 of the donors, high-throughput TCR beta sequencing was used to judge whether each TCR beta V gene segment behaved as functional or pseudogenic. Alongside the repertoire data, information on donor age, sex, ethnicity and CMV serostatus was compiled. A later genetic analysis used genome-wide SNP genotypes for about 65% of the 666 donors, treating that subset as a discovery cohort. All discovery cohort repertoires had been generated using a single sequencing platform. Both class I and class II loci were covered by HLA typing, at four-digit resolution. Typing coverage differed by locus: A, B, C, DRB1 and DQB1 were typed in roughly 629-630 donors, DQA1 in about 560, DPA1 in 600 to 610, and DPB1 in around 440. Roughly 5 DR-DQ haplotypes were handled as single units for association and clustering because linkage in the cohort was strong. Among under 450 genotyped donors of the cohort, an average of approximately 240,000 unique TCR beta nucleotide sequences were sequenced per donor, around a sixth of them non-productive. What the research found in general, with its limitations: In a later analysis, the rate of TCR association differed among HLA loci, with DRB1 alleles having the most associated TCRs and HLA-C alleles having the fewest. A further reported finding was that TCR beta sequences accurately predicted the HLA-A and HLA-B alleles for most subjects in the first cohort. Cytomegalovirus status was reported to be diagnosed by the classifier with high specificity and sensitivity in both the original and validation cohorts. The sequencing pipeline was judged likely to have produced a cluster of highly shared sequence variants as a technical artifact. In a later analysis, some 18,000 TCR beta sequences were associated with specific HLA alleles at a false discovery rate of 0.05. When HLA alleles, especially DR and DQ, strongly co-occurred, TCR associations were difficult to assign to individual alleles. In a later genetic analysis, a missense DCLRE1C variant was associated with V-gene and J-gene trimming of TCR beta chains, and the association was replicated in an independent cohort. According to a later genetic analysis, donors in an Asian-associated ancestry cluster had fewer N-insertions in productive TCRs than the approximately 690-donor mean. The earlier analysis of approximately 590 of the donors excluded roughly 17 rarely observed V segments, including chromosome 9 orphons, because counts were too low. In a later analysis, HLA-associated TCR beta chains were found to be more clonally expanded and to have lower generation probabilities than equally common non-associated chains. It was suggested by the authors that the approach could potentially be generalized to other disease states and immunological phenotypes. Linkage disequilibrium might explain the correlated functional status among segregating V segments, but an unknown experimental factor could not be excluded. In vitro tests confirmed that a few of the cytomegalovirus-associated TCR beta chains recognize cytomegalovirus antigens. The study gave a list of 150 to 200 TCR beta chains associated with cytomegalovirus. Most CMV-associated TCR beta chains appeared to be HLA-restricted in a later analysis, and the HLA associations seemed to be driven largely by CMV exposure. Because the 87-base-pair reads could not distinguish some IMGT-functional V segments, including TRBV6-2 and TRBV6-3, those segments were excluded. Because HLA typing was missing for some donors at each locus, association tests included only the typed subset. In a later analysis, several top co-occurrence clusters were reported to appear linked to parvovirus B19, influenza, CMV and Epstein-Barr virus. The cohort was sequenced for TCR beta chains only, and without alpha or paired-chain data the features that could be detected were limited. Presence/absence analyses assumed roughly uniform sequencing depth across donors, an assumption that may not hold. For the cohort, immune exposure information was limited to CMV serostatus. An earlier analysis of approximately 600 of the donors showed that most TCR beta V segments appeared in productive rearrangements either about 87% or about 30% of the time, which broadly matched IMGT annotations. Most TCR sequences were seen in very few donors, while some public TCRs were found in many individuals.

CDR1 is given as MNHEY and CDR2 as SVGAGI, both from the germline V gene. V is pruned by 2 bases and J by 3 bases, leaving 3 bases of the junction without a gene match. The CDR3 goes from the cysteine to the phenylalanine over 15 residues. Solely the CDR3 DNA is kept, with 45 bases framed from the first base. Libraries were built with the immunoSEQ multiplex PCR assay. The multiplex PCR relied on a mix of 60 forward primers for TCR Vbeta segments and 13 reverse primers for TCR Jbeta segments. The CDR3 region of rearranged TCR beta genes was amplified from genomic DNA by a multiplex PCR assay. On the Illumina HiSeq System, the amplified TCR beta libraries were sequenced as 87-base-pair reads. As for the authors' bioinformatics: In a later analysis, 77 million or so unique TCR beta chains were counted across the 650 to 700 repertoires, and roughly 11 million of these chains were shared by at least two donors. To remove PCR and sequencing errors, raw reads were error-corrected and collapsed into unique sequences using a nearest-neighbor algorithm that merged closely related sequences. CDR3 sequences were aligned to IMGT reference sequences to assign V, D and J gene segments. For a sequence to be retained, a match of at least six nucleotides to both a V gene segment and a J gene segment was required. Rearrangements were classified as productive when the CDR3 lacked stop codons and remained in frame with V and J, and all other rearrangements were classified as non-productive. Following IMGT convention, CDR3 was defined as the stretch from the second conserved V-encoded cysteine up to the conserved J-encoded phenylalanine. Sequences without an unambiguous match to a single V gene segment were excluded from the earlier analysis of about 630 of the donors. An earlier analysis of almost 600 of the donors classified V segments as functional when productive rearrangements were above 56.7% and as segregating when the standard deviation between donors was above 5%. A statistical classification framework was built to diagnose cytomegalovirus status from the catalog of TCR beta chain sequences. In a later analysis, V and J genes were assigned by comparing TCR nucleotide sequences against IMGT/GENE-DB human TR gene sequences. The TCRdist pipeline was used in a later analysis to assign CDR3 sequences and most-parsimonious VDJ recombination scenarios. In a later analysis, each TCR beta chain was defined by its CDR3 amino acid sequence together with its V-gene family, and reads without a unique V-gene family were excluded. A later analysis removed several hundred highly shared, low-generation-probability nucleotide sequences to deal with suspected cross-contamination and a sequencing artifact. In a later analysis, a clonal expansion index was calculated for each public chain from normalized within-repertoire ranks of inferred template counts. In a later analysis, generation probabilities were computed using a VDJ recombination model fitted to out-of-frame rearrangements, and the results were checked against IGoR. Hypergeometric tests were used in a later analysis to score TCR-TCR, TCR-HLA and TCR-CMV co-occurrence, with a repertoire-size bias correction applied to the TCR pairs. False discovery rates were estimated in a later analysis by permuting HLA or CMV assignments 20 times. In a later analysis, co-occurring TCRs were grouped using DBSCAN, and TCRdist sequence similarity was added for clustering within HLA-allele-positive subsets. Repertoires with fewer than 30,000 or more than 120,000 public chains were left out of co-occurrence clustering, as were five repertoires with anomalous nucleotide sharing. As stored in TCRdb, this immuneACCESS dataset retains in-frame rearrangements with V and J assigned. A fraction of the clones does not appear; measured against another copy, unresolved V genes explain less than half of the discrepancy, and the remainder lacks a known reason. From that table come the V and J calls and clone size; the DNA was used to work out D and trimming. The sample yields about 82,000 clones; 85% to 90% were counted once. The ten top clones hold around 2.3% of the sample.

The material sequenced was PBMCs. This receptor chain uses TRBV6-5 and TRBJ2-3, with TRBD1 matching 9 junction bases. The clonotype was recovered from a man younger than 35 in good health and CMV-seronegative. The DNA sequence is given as TGTGCCAGCAGTTACCGACAGGGGGTAACAGATACGCAGTATTTT. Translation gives CASSYRQGVTDTQYF.